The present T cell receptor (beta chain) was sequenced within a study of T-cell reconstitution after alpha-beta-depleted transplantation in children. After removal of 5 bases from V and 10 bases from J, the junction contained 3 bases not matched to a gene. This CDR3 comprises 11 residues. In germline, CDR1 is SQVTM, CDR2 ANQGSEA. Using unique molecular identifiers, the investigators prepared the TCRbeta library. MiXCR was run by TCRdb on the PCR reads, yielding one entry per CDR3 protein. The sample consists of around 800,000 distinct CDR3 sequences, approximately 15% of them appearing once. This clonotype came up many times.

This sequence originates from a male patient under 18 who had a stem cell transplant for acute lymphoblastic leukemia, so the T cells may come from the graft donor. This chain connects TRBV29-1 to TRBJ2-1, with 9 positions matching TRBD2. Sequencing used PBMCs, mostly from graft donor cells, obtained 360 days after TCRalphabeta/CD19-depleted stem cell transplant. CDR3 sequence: CSVYSGGEQFF. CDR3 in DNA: TGCAGCGTTTATAGCGGGGGAGAGCAGTTCTTC.